Listed below are T cell receptor beta chains from one sample, sequenced in a study of CD8 T cells in Susac syndrome. TCRdb reprocessed the immunoSEQ multiplex PCR reads with MiXCR, giving one entry per CDR3 protein. The data show 170,000 or so distinct CDR3 sequences, around 93% seen once. Sequencing was carried out using CD4+ T cells from PBMCs. These receptors all come from a human donor with multiple sclerosis. CDR3s include the opening cysteine and the closing phenylalanine or tryptophan. Fields, in order: clone size, CDR3 length, D gene, J gene, V gene, CDR3 DNA, CDR3 protein. A D gene is named only where the DNA matches it firmly. The listing skips clone size in some rows; elsewhere it reads once, few, many or a size class.

abundance: -
len: 13
d_gene: TRBD1
j_gene: TRBJ1-2
v_gene: TRBV7-9
CDR3nt: TGTGCCAGCAGCCGCGGGACAGGGGATGGCTACACCTTC
CDR3aa: CASSRGTGDGYTF

abundance: -
len: 15
d_gene: TRBD1
j_gene: TRBJ1-1
v_gene: TRBV5-4
CDR3nt: TGTGCCAGCAGCTCTAATACAGGGGGCGGTGTCGAGGCTTTCTTT
CDR3aa: CASSSNTGGGVEAFF

abundance: -
len: 14
d_gene: -
j_gene: TRBJ2-1
v_gene: TRBV3-1
CDR3nt: TGTGCCAGCAGCCAAGTTTCGGTCGGAAATGAGCAGTTCTTC
CDR3aa: CASSQVSVGNEQFF

abundance: -
len: 19
d_gene: -
j_gene: TRBJ1-5
v_gene: TRBV23-1
CDR3nt: TGCGCCAGCACCCGAAATCTACGCTTGACGGGACTGAGGAATCAGCCCCAGCATTTT
CDR3aa: CASTRNLRLTGLRNQPQHF

abundance: -
len: 14
d_gene: -
j_gene: TRBJ2-3
v_gene: TRBV7-9
CDR3nt: TGTGCCAGCAGCTTACGGACTCTTCCGGATACGCAGTATTTT
CDR3aa: CASSLRTLPDTQYF

abundance: -
len: 14
d_gene: TRBD2
j_gene: TRBJ2-5
v_gene: TRBV28
CDR3nt: TGTGCCAGCAAGGCCGGGGGGGCCCTGGGGACCCAGTACTTC
CDR3aa: CASKAGGALGTQYF

abundance: -
len: 15
d_gene: -
j_gene: TRBJ1-6
v_gene: TRBV5-4
CDR3nt: TGTGCCAGCAGCGGAGGGGGGGGCGCGAATTCACCCCTCCACTTT
CDR3aa: CASSGGGGANSPLHF

abundance: -
len: 14
d_gene: -
j_gene: TRBJ2-1
v_gene: TRBV14
CDR3nt: TGTGCCAGCAGCCAAGATCGGTTCCCTGGTGAGCAGTTCTTC
CDR3aa: CASSQDRFPGEQFF

abundance: -
len: 14
d_gene: -
j_gene: TRBJ2-7
v_gene: TRBV6-5
CDR3nt: TGTGCCAGCAGTTACTCCAGGGGGGAGTACGAGCAGTACTTC
CDR3aa: CASSYSRGEYEQYF

abundance: -
len: 15
d_gene: -
j_gene: TRBJ2-6
v_gene: TRBV27
CDR3nt: TGTGCCAGCAGCAGCTGGTTGGCTGGGGCCAACGTCCTGACTTTC
CDR3aa: CASSSWLAGANVLTF

abundance: once
len: 14
d_gene: -
j_gene: TRBJ1-1
v_gene: TRBV19
CDR3nt: TGTGCCAGTAGTATGGGACTCACGAACACTGAAGCTTTCTTT
CDR3aa: CASSMGLTNTEAFF

abundance: -
len: 17
d_gene: -
j_gene: TRBJ2-1
v_gene: TRBV6-1
CDR3nt: TGTGCCATCCCCCACGAGGTGGTTGGGGGGGCCTCCGGTGAGCAGTTCTTC
CDR3aa: CAIPHEVVGGASGEQFF

abundance: -
len: 15
d_gene: TRBD2
j_gene: TRBJ2-7
v_gene: TRBV7-2
CDR3nt: TGTGCCAGCAGCCGGACTAGCGGGGCTTCCTACGAGCAGTACTTC
CDR3aa: CASSRTSGASYEQYF

abundance: -
len: 15
d_gene: TRBD1
j_gene: TRBJ2-4
v_gene: TRBV28
CDR3nt: TGTGCCAGCACACCGGGACAGGTCGCCAAAAACATTCAGTACTTC
CDR3aa: CASTPGQVAKNIQYF

abundance: -
len: 14
d_gene: -
j_gene: TRBJ2-7
v_gene: TRBV7-8
CDR3nt: TGTGCCAGCAGCGGCGGTAACGGAGCCTACGAGCAGTACTTC
CDR3aa: CASSGGNGAYEQYF

abundance: -
len: 12
d_gene: -
j_gene: TRBJ2-1
v_gene: TRBV15
CDR3nt: TGTGCCACCAGCAGCCCCCATAATGAGCAGTTCTTC
CDR3aa: CATSSPHNEQFF

abundance: -
len: 14
d_gene: -
j_gene: TRBJ1-2
v_gene: TRBV3-1
CDR3nt: TGTGCCAGCAGCCAATCGGGACGGAACTATGGCTACACCTTC
CDR3aa: CASSQSGRNYGYTF

abundance: -
len: 15
d_gene: -
j_gene: TRBJ2-3
v_gene: TRBV20-1
CDR3nt: TGCAGTGCTACCAACGGGTATACTAGCACAGATACGCAGTATTTT
CDR3aa: CSATNGYTSTDTQYF

abundance: -
len: 8
d_gene: -
j_gene: TRBJ1-4
v_gene: TRBV28
CDR3nt: TGTGCCAGCAGGTACCTGTTTTTT
CDR3aa: CASRYLFF

abundance: -
len: 14
d_gene: TRBD2
j_gene: TRBJ2-1
v_gene: TRBV29-1
CDR3nt: TGCAGCGGGGGAGTAACTAGCGCGTACAATGAGCAGTTCTTC
CDR3aa: CSGGVTSAYNEQFF

abundance: -
len: 18
d_gene: TRBD2
j_gene: TRBJ2-7
v_gene: TRBV11-2
CDR3nt: TGTGCCAGCAGCAGGGTAGAGACTAGCGGGAGGAGCTCCTACGAGCAGTACTTC
CDR3aa: CASSRVETSGRSSYEQYF

abundance: once
len: 14
d_gene: -
j_gene: TRBJ2-5
v_gene: TRBV24-1
CDR3nt: TGTGCCACAAGCGCGCCGGGGAGACAAGAGACCCAGTACTTC
CDR3aa: CATSAPGRQETQYF

abundance: -
len: 14
d_gene: -
j_gene: TRBJ2-2
v_gene: TRBV6-5
CDR3nt: TGTGCCAGCAGTTACTCTTTTCATACCGGGGAGCTGTTTTTT
CDR3aa: CASSYSFHTGELFF

abundance: -
len: 14
d_gene: TRBD2
j_gene: TRBJ2-1
v_gene: TRBV30
CDR3nt: TGTGCCTGGAGTGTTGTCTCGCGGGGGGGCCTTAAGTTCTTC
CDR3aa: CAWSVVSRGGLKFF

abundance: -
len: 16
d_gene: -
j_gene: TRBJ1-2
v_gene: TRBV4-3
CDR3nt: TGCGCCAGCAGCCCCGCACAGGGCACCCAAAACTATGGCTACACCTTC
CDR3aa: CASSPAQGTQNYGYTF

abundance: -
len: 14
d_gene: -
j_gene: TRBJ1-4
v_gene: TRBV12-3/TRBV12-4
CDR3nt: TGTGCCAGCAGTTTGGCAGGGGATGGAGAAAAACTGTTTTTT
CDR3aa: CASSLAGDGEKLFF

abundance: -
len: 16
d_gene: TRBD2
j_gene: TRBJ2-1
v_gene: TRBV5-1
CDR3nt: TGCGCCAGCAGTTACAGGACTAGCGGGGATCGCAATGAGCAGTTCTTC
CDR3aa: CASSYRTSGDRNEQFF

abundance: few
len: 15
d_gene: -
j_gene: TRBJ2-7
v_gene: TRBV5-1
CDR3nt: TGCGCCAGCAGCTTAAGGTCACACGGATCCTACGAGCAGTACTTC
CDR3aa: CASSLRSHGSYEQYF

abundance: -
len: 13
d_gene: -
j_gene: TRBJ1-4
v_gene: TRBV6-5
CDR3nt: TGTGCCAGCAGCCCTCCGGCAGGGGAAAAACTGTTTTTT
CDR3aa: CASSPPAGEKLFF

abundance: once
len: 13
d_gene: -
j_gene: TRBJ2-5
v_gene: TRBV19
CDR3nt: TGTGCCAGTAGTATCTGGCTCAAAGAGACCCAGTACTTC
CDR3aa: CASSIWLKETQYF

abundance: -
len: 15
d_gene: -
j_gene: TRBJ1-6
v_gene: TRBV7-9
CDR3nt: TGTGCCAGCAGCTCATCCGGGGCATTAAGTTCACCCCTCCACTTT
CDR3aa: CASSSSGALSSPLHF

abundance: once
len: 12
d_gene: -
j_gene: TRBJ1-2
v_gene: TRBV29-1
CDR3nt: TGCAGCGTTGAAGGCGGGCATGCCGGCTACACCTTC
CDR3aa: CSVEGGHAGYTF

abundance: -
len: 14
d_gene: -
j_gene: TRBJ2-7
v_gene: TRBV6-1
CDR3nt: TGTGCCAGCAGTGAAGGGGGGGAGTCCCGCGAGCAGTACTTC
CDR3aa: CASSEGGESREQYF

abundance: few
len: 12
d_gene: TRBD1
j_gene: TRBJ2-5
v_gene: TRBV28
CDR3nt: TGTGCCAGCAACAGGGGGCAAGAGACCCAGTACTTC
CDR3aa: CASNRGQETQYF

abundance: -
len: 15
d_gene: TRBD1
j_gene: TRBJ1-2
v_gene: TRBV28
CDR3nt: TGTGCCAGCAGCATCCAGACAGGGGCCGTCTATGGCTACACCTTC
CDR3aa: CASSIQTGAVYGYTF

abundance: -
len: 17
d_gene: TRBD2
j_gene: TRBJ2-5
v_gene: TRBV7-7
CDR3nt: TGTGCCAGCAGCTTATGGGTCAGCGGGGCGATCCAAGAGACCCAGTACTTC
CDR3aa: CASSLWVSGAIQETQYF